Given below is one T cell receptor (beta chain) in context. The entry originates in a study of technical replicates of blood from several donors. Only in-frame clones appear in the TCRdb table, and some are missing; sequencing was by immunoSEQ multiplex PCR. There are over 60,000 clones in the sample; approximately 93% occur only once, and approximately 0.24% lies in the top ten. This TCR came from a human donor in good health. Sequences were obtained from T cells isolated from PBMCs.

For the CDR3, the DNA is TGCAGCGGGATATACCTAGCGGGAGGGCCTAACACCGGGGAGCTGTTTTTT. Translation gives CSGIYLAGGPNTGELFF. V gene TRBV29-1 combines with J gene TRBJ2-2, with 12 bases that match TRBD2. V lost 7 bases to trimming and J lost 2 bases; unmatched junction nucleotides: 11. This CDR3 is 17 amino acids long. The germline CDR1 and CDR2 sequences are SQVTM and ANQGSEA.